These 16 T cell receptor beta chains came from one sample sequenced in a study of blood T cell repertoires in COVID-19. The protocol was immunoSEQ multiplex PCR, while the TCRdb copy is restricted to in-frame clones and leaves out a portion. Of 75,000 or so clones listed, approximately 80% were seen once; the top ten hold about a third. The sequencing sample was made of peripheral blood. Every receptor here comes from a woman in her seventies with acute or convalescent COVID-19.

The genes are TRBV7-3 and TRBJ2-1; TRBD2 matches 11 bases. CDR3 length: 15 amino acids. CDR1 is SGHTA, CDR2 FQGTGA, per germline. V was pared by 5 bases and J by 5 bases, with 5 bases of the junction left unmatched. The CDR3 sequence: CASSPLAGGNNEQFF. For the CDR3, the DNA is TGTGCCAGCAGCCCTTTAGCGGGAGGGAACAATGAGCAGTTCTTC.

V and J are TRBV24-1 and TRBJ2-1; 7 nucleotides align to TRBD2. Germline CDR1 KGHDR, CDR2 SFDVKD. The J segment lost 8 bases and the V segment lost 4 bases, leaving 13 bases of the junction unmatched. This CDR3 spans 16 amino acids. The CDR3 spells CATSEFSGKGSDEQFF. The CDR3 DNA is TGTGCCACCAGTGAATTCAGCGGGAAAGGTTCGGATGAGCAGTTCTTC.

The V and J genes are TRBV29-1 and TRBJ2-1; 13 nucleotides align to TRBD2. Per the germline V gene, CDR1 is SQVTM and CDR2 is ANQGSEA. J lost 9 bases, V lost 3 bases, and 8 bases had no gene match. This CDR3 comprises 15 residues. CDR3 in DNA: TGCAGCGTTGACACTAGCGGGAGGGGGAGCTCTGAGCAGTTCTTC. It encodes CSVDTSGRGSSEQFF.

The J gene is TRBJ2-1, the V gene TRBV11-2; 9 bases map to TRBD1. The CDR3 is 15 residues long. Germline V gene lookup returns CDR1 SGHAT and CDR2 FQNNGV. The V gene end was trimmed by 4 bases and the J gene end by 6 bases; junction bases not matched to a gene: 7. This chain's CDR3 is CASSSRTGVGNEQFF. The CDR3 DNA sequence: TGTGCCAGCAGCTCCCGGACAGGGGTGGGCAATGAGCAGTTCTTC.

CDR3 in amino acids: CAIQGGSYNEQFF. The CDR3 DNA reads TGTGCCATCCAGGGGGGCTCCTACAATGAGCAGTTCTTC. The rearrangement uses TRBV24-1 and TRBJ2-1; D possibly corresponds to TRBD1 (7 bases). Per germline, CDR1 KGHDR and CDR2 SFDVKD. V dropped 11 bases and J dropped 0 bases, with 10 bases sitting between them. There are 13 residues in the CDR3.

The gene calls are TRBV5-6 and TRBJ1-3, with a possible D match to TRBD1 (5 bases). The V and J ends lost 3 bases and 0 bases respectively, with 13 bases between them. The CDR3 has 16 residues. The germline V gene encodes CDR1 SGHDT and CDR2 YYEEEE. CDR3 protein: CASSSLQDLSGNTIYF. The CDR3 DNA reads TGTGCCAGCAGCTCCCTACAGGATCTCTCTGGAAACACCATATATTTT.

The genes are TRBV21-1 and TRBJ2-7; TRBD2, the D gene given by the table, was not confirmed from the DNA. TRBV21-1 is given as a pseudogene. The CDR3 has 17 amino acids. The CDR3 region is CASSKGGHGTRCYKQYF. The CDR3 nucleotides read TGTGCCAGCAGCAAAGGGGGACACGGGACTAGGTGCTACAAGCAGTACTTC.

The J gene is TRBJ1-2, the V gene TRBV20-1, with D perhaps matching TRBD1 (5 bases). Trimming took 1 base from V and 8 from J, leaving 5 bases between them. This CDR3 comprises 10 residues. CDR1 and CDR2 from the germline V gene are DFQATT and SNEGSKA (reference sequence). CDR3 coding DNA: TGCAGTGCTAGAGGACAGGGCTACACCTTC. This gives the protein CSARGQGYTF.

Here the CDR3 reads CASSPSLAGVEEQYF. Here the CDR3 DNA reads TGCGCCAGCAGCCCCTCACTAGCGGGAGTGGAAGAGCAGTACTTC. The chain uses TRBV5-1 and TRBJ2-7; TRBD2 matches at 11 bases. This CDR3 contains 15 residues. The ends lost 4 bases at V and 7 bases at J; junction bases unmatched: 10. Germline CDR1 reads SGHRS; CDR2 reads YFSETQ.

The chain is built from TRBV5-1 and TRBJ2-5, with TRBD1 matching over 7 bases. With 2 bases clipped from V and 5 bases from J, the junction kept 6 bases outside the gene matches. Germline-derived CDR1 and CDR2 are SGHRS and YFSETQ. The CDR3 consists of 14 residues. CDR3 DNA: TGCGCCAGCAGCTTTTCGACAGGGACGGAGACCCAGTACTTC. Translating gives CASSFSTGTETQYF.

This clone was detected only a few times. The chain links TRBV5-1 to TRBJ2-7; a weak D match, TRBD2 (6 bases). There are 15 residues in the CDR3. Germline V gives CDR1 SGHRS, CDR2 YFSETQ. Trimming removed 4 bases from V and 5 bases from J, with 19 bases in between. DNA for the CDR3: TGCGCCAGCAGCCTAGCGACAGCATCAATGGACGAGCAGTACTTC. This translates into CASSLATASMDEQYF.

This rearrangement joins TRBV5-1 to TRBJ2-3; D unresolved. Germline V gene sequence: CDR1 SGHRS, CDR2 YFSETQ. V dropped 2 bases and J dropped 6 bases, with 13 bases sitting between them. The CDR3 is 14 amino acids. The CDR3 here is CASSFTRPPDTQYF. CDR3 DNA: TGCGCCAGCAGCTTTACGCGGCCGCCGGATACGCAGTATTTT.

V usage is TRBV29-1 and J usage is TRBJ1-5; TRBD1 might be the D (6 bases). Per the germline V gene, CDR1 is SQVTM and CDR2 is ANQGSEA. Between the trimmed V and J ends, which lost 5 bases and 0 bases, there was a span of 11 bases. The CDR3 totals 14 residues. This CDR3 is CSVLTGYSNQPQHF. For the CDR3, the DNA is TGCAGCGTTCTGACAGGCTATAGCAATCAGCCCCAGCATTTT.

V usage is TRBV5-6 and J usage is TRBJ2-1; the match to TRBD2 covers 9 bases. With 4 bases clipped from V and 4 bases from J, the junction kept 9 bases outside the gene matches. The CDR3 consists of 16 residues. Germline V gives CDR1 SGHDT, CDR2 YYEEEE. In DNA, the CDR3 is TGTGCCAGCAGCATAAAGCGGGAGGCCCGATACAATGAGCAGTTCTTC. This translates into CASSIKREARYNEQFF.

In this sample, this clone turned up a few times. The CDR3 DNA follows: TGTGCCAGCTTACCAGGAGTCACTGGGCGGGTTGAAAAACTGTTTTTT. Translated, it gives CASLPGVTGRVEKLFF. This chain connects TRBV19 to TRBJ1-4; D ambiguous. V was pared by 9 bases and J by 7 bases, with 24 bases between. Germline V CDR1 and CDR2: LNHDA, SQIVND (reference sequence). The CDR3 runs to 16 residues. Based on the CDR3 plus reference TRBV19 and TRBJ1-4, the full variable domain is DGGITQSPKYLFRKEGQNVTLSCEQNLNHDAMYWYRQDPGQGLRLIYYSQIVNDFQKGDIAEGYSVSREKKESFPLTVTSAQKNPTAFYLCASLPGVTGRVEKLFFGSGTQLSVL.

This rearrangement joins TRBV7-8 to TRBJ1-2; 7 bases map to TRBD1. The V and J ends lost 1 base and 6 bases, in that order; junction bases with no gene match: 14. CDR3 size: 17 residues. CDR1 is SGHVS and CDR2 is FQNEAQ in the germline V gene. The CDR3 loop reads CASSLGRAPGGRDGYTF. The CDR3 DNA follows: TGTGCCAGCAGCTTAGGGAGGGCGCCAGGGGGGCGTGATGGCTACACCTTC. The full variable domain, in which reference TRBV7-8 and TRBJ1-2 provide the parts outside the CDR3, is GAGVSQSPRYKVAKRGQDVALRCDPISGHVSLFWYQQALGQGPEFLTYFQNEAQLDKSGLPSDRFFAERPEGSVSTLKIQRTQQEDSAVYLCASSLGRAPGGRDGYTFGSGTRLTVV.